This TCR beta chain derives from a study of identical twins. Every donor was a healthy Caucasian. TCRdb itself ran the 5' RACE reads through MiXCR, one entry per CDR3 protein. Altogether under 350,000 distinct CDR3 sequences are present, 7.5% to 9.5% being singletons, with the ten largest covering 7% to 8.5%. This clonotype was seen a few times. Antigen specificity is unknown. The V gene's germline CDR1 is ENHRY and CDR2 SYGVKD. There are 13 residues in the CDR3. Deletions cut 6 bases from V and 0 bases from J, with 9 bases between. Findings and limits, study-wide: Twins showed weaker excess sharing in their beta out-of-frame sequences.

These data were also filed under a second study, of yellow fever vaccine responses in identical twins.

V gene TRBV10-3 combines with J gene TRBJ2-7, with D hard to call. This receptor was taken from a woman between 18 and 30 years old in good health. The sample was CD8+ T cells sorted from blood. This CDR3 is CAIRGQSSYEQYF. The CDR3 DNA sequence: TGTGCCATCAGAGGTCAGTCCTCCTACGAGCAGTACTTC.